This T cell receptor (beta chain) was sequenced during a study of blood T cell repertoires in COVID-19 (dated by TCRdb to 2019 to 2021). Looking at the study overall: Collaborator samples came from the United States, Italy and Spain and covered acute and convalescent phases of COVID-19. The material from the prospective study consisted of cDNA or gDNA derived from T cells, B-cell-depleted T cells, or PBMCs. Deeply sampled blood TCRbeta repertoires from subjects exposed to, actively infected with, or recovered from COVID-19 were included in the dataset. The repertoires were made available in a free public database intended to serve as a resource for research on the immune response to SARS-CoV-2. Samples were obtained from the ongoing ImmuneRACE study (first 160 participants) and from approximately 1,200 subjects provided by 6 global collaborators. The sample metadata nearly always contained a de-identified subject ID, COVID-19 status, age in years and sex. HLA class I and class II types, where available, came from metadata supplied by the sample provider rather than from assay-based typing. The investigation overall reported the following: How much clinical and demographic metadata was included differed by source and by participant, and the metadata was provided uncurated.

This clone was counted between two and nine times. Its antigen remains undetermined. No clone much larger than this one lies a single base away; base qualities are absent. The collaborating institutions used their own protocols to collect whole blood in K2EDTA tubes. For TCRbeta analysis, collaborators shipped samples as frozen whole blood, isolated PBMCs, or DNA extracted from either of those sample types. TCRbeta CDR3 regions were amplified from genomic DNA using the immunoSEQ Assay, a bias-controlled multiplex PCR. Per the original workflow: The number of nucleated cells in each sample was estimated from the amplification of reference gene primers within the assay. Sequence reads were collapsed and filtered to measure the absolute abundance of every unique TCRbeta CDR3 rearrangement. For each sample, productive Simpson clonality was calculated by taking the square root of Simpson's diversity index across productive rearrangements. TCRdb took this table from immuneACCESS and kept in-frame rearrangements with V and J called. Such tables lack part of the clones; where checked against another copy, unresolved V genes explain under half of the gap, and the rest is unexplained. V and J calls and clone size are those listed in that table; D and trimming were worked out from the DNA. Within this sample are 110,000 to 150,000 clones, with around 86% of them counted one time only. About 1.4% of the sample comes from the top ten.

The CDR3 runs 15 amino acids, cysteine and phenylalanine included. CDR3 DNA is the only sequence kept; it has 45 bases, read in frame from the first base. Trimming takes 4 bases from V and 9 bases from J, and the germline ends sit 16 bases apart. CDR1 KGHSH and CDR2 LQKENI were looked up in the germline V gene. The chain couples TRBV18 to TRBJ1-6; possibly the D gene is TRBD1, per 6 matching bases. The sequencing input was peripheral blood. This receptor was taken from a human donor in a cohort sampled during active COVID-19. The bases read TGTGCCAGCTCACTTGGACAGATAATGGGTTCACCCCTCCACTTT. This encodes CASSLGQIMGSPLHF.